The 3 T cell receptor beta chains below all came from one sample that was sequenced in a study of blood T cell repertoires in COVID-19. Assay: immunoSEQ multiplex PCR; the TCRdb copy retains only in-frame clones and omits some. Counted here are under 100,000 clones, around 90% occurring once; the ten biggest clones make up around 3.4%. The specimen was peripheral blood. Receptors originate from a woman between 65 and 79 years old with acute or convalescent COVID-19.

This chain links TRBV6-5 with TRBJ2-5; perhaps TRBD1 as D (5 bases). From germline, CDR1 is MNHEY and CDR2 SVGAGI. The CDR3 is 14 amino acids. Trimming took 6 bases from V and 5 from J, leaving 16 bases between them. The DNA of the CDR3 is TGTGCCAGCAGGGACACTGGGATCAGGGAGACCCAGTACTTC. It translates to CASRDTGIRETQYF.

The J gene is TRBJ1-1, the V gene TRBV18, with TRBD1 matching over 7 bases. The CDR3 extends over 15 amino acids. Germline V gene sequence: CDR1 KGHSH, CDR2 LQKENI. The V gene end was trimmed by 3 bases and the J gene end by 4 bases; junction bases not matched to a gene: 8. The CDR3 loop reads CASSPKGGGSTEAFF. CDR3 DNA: TGTGCCAGCTCACCCAAAGGGGGCGGTAGCACTGAAGCTTTCTTT.

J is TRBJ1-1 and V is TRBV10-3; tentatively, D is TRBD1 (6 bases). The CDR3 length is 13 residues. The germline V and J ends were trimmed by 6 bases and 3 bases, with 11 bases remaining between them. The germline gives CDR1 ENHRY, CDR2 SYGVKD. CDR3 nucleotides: TGTGCCATCAGACAGGGTTCGGACACTGAAGCTTTCTTT. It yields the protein CAIRQGSDTEAFF.